These 24 T cell receptor beta chains were all obtained from the same sample, sequenced in a study of cytomegalovirus exposure and HLA in healthy donors. The PCR made use of 60 Vbeta and 13 Jbeta primers. The method was immunoSEQ multiplex PCR; TCRdb's version includes in-frame clones alone and lacks a portion of them. The sample lists about 91,000 clones, 80% to 90% occurring once. The sample was PBMCs. These receptors originate from a man between 18 and 29 years old in good health and CMV-seronegative.

The chain carries TRBV19 and TRBJ2-3; TRBD2 matches at 9 bases. CDR3 length equals 19 residues. V trimming: 3 bases; J trimming: 2 bases; junction bases outside the gene matches: 15. Germline CDR1 and CDR2: LNHDA and SQIVND (reference sequence). The DNA for the CDR3 is TGTGCCAGTAGTATCCCCACAATAGCGGGAGTGAGCTACACAGATACGCAGTATTTT. It is translated as CASSIPTIAGVSYTDTQYF.

V gene TRBV4-1 combines with J gene TRBJ2-7; 7 nucleotides align to TRBD2. From germline, CDR1 is MGHRA and CDR2 YSYEKL. Trimming removed 4 bases from V and 4 bases from J; junction bases left unmatched: 7. The CDR3 covers 14 residues. In nucleotides, the CDR3 is TGCGCCAGCAGCCCGGGCAGGGAGGGTTACGAGCAGTACTTC. Encoded protein: CASSPGREGYEQYF.

The chain employs TRBV7-3 and TRBJ1-1, with TRBD1 matching 7 bases. Germline V gives CDR1 SGHTA, CDR2 FQGTGA. The ends lost 5 bases at V and 8 bases at J; junction bases unmatched: 11. The length of the CDR3 is 14 residues. CDR3 in DNA: TGTGCCAGCAGCCTACAGGGGTCGGGCACAGAAGCTTTCTTT. It specifies CASSLQGSGTEAFF.

The chain recombines TRBV7-9 with TRBJ2-3; TRBD1 matches at 12 bases. CDR3 size: 18 residues. With V trimmed by 4 bases and J by 8 bases, 16 bases remained unmatched. The germline gives CDR1 SEHNR, CDR2 FQNEAQ (reference sequence). CDR3 sequence (DNA): TGTGCCAGCAGCTCAGCTCCGCCGGGACAGGGGGCTCACGTTACGCAGTATTTT. This codes for CASSSAPPGQGAHVTQYF.

This clone was picked up a small number of times. This sample also contains other DNA sequences that code for the same CDR3. The CDR3 loop reads CASRPRTSGSYEQYF. DNA of the CDR3: TGTGCCAGCAGACCAAGGACTAGCGGGAGCTACGAGCAGTACTTC. The V gene is TRBV6-5, the J gene TRBJ2-5; 13 bases map to TRBD2. The DNA end lines up better with TRBJ2-7; the J call may be wrong. CDR1 and CDR2 from the germline V gene are MNHEY and SVGAGI. CDR3 length: 15 residues.

The chain couples TRBV28 to TRBJ2-3; D perhaps matches TRBD1 (5 bases). Trimming left V 2 bases short and J 5 bases short, with 11 bases between. The CDR3 sequence is 14 residues long. Per germline, CDR1 MDHEN and CDR2 SYDVKM. In DNA, the CDR3 is TGTGCCAGCAGTTTAAGGGGCGGAGTAGATACGCAGTATTTT. Translated: CASSLRGGVDTQYF.

This clone came up a few times. This chain uses TRBV5-6 with TRBJ1-6, with D uncertain. Trimming cost V 4 bases and J 6 bases, with 17 bases left between them. The CDR3 spans 16 residues. Germline CDR1 is SGHDT and CDR2 is YYEEEE. The CDR3 reads CASSPFVRASNSPLHF. The CDR3 DNA reads TGTGCCAGCAGCCCCTTCGTGCGAGCGAGTAATTCACCCCTCCACTTT.

This rearrangement joins TRBV6-4 to TRBJ2-2; 9 bases align to TRBD2. Germline CDR1 reads MRHNA; CDR2 reads SNTAGT. The ends lost 3 bases at V and 0 bases at J; junction bases unmatched: 2. The CDR3 is made up of 16 amino acids. The CDR3 DNA follows: TGTGCCAGCAGTGAGCGGGGGGGCACGAACACCGGGGAGCTGTTTTTT. This codes for CASSERGGTNTGELFF.

The chain carries TRBV6-6 and TRBJ2-7; 10 nucleotides agree with TRBD1. The CDR3 runs to 14 residues. Trimming at V came to 6 bases and at J to 2 bases, leaving 4 bases not matched to a gene. Germline assignment: CDR1 MNHNY and CDR2 SVGAGI (reference sequence). As DNA, the CDR3 is TGTGCCAGCAGACCGGGACAGGGGACCTACGAGCAGTACTTC. Translated: CASRPGQGTYEQYF.

This clone showed up just a few times. The chain combines TRBV28 with TRBJ2-1; D may be TRBD2 (6 bases). Trimming shortened V by 5 bases and J by 0 bases, and 17 bases separated the two germline ends. The CDR3 runs to 17 residues. In germline, CDR1 is MDHEN, CDR2 SYDVKM. Here the CDR3 DNA reads TGTGCCAGCAGTCATCAGCCCGGGACTCCCTCCTACAATGAGCAGTTCTTC. Translating it yields CASSHQPGTPSYNEQFF.

The chain couples TRBV19 to TRBJ1-3; 7 bases agree with TRBD1. Trimming removed 6 bases from V and 1 base from J; junction bases left unmatched: 12. This CDR3 is 17 amino acids long. In germline, CDR1 is LNHDA, CDR2 SQIVND (reference sequence). CDR3 sequence: CASRNEMDRRSGNTIYF. For the CDR3, the DNA is TGTGCCAGTAGAAACGAGATGGACAGGAGGTCTGGAAACACCATATATTTT.

In its sample, this clone was seen once. The chain recombines TRBV29-1 with TRBJ2-7; D not resolved. CDR3 size: 13 residues. Germline V CDR1 and CDR2: SQVTM, ANQGSEA. Trimming took 0 bases from V and 0 from J, leaving 6 bases between them. The CDR3 nucleotides are TGCAGCGTTGAAGATCCGTTCTCCTACGAGCAGTACTTC. Its translation is CSVEDPFSYEQYF.

The CDR3 reads CASSQDLSRISNEQFF. The CDR3 DNA follows: TGCGCCAGCAGCCAAGATCTGTCGAGGATAAGCAATGAGCAGTTCTTC. The chain employs TRBV4-1 and TRBJ2-1; D not certain. Per the germline V gene, CDR1 is MGHRA and CDR2 is YSYEKL. The CDR3 runs to 16 residues. V lost 0 bases and J 6 bases, leaving 15 bases between the germline ends.

CDR3 region: CASSLVGAGGSEQYF. As DNA, the CDR3 is TGTGCCAGCAGCTTAGTAGGCGCGGGAGGCAGCGAGCAGTACTTC. V usage is TRBV7-6 and J usage is TRBJ2-5; 8 bases are a match to TRBD2. Gene TRBJ2-7 matches the end of the DNA better, so the J call may be wrong. This CDR3 region has 15 residues. Per the germline V gene, CDR1 is SGHVS and CDR2 is FNYEAQ.

The chain combines TRBV19 with TRBJ2-2; 8 positions agree with TRBD1. V dropped 6 bases and J dropped 6; count of bases not matched to a gene: 3. CDR3 size: 13 residues. Germline CDR1 is LNHDA and CDR2 is SQIVND (reference sequence). CDR3 DNA: TGTGCCAGTAGAGACAGGGGCGCCGGGGAGCTGTTTTTT. This sequence encodes CASRDRGAGELFF. The full variable domain, in which reference TRBV19 and TRBJ2-2 provide the parts outside the CDR3, is DGGITQSPKYLFRKEGQNVTLSCEQNLNHDAMYWYRQDPGQGLRLIYYSQIVNDFQKGDIAEGYSVSREKKESFPLTVTSAQKNPTAFYLCASRDRGAGELFFGEGSRLTVL.

The V and J genes are TRBV28 and TRBJ2-7; 7 bases map to TRBD1. Germline CDR1 reads MDHEN; CDR2 reads SYDVKM. The CDR3 has 14 amino acids. The trim removed 7 bases at V and 6 bases at J, leaving 12 bases unmatched. The CDR3 is CASTPGGPMIEQYF. The CDR3 DNA sequence: TGTGCCAGCACCCCAGGGGGACCTATGATCGAGCAGTACTTC.

This clone has just a few counts. V and J are TRBV7-2 and TRBJ1-1; 8 bases are shared with TRBD1. The germline gives CDR1 SGHTA, CDR2 FQGNSA. The CDR3 contains 14 residues. J was trimmed by 2 bases and V by 5 bases; bases with no gene match: 4. The CDR3 DNA follows: TGTGCCAGCAGCGACAGGGGCACAAACACTGAAGCTTTCTTT. This codes for CASSDRGTNTEAFF.

CDR3 residues: CASSMGQIQETQYF. The DNA for the CDR3 is TGTGCCAGTAGTATGGGACAGATCCAAGAGACCCAGTACTTC. This rearrangement joins TRBV19 to TRBJ2-5, with TRBD1 identical over 7 bases. Germline V CDR1 and CDR2: LNHDA, SQIVND (reference sequence). V gave up 3 bases and J gave up 1 base; unmatched junction bases: 2. This CDR3 comprises 14 residues. Based on the CDR3 plus reference TRBV19 and TRBJ2-5, the full variable domain is DGGITQSPKYLFRKEGQNVTLSCEQNLNHDAMYWYRQDPGQGLRLIYYSQIVNDFQKGDIAEGYSVSREKKESFPLTVTSAQKNPTAFYLCASSMGQIQETQYFGPGTRLLVL.

The rearrangement joins TRBV5-1 to TRBJ2-7; tentative D call: TRBD1 (5 bases). The CDR3 has 15 amino acids. Germline values: CDR1 SGHRS, CDR2 YFSETQ. The V gene lost 7 bases and the J gene lost 2 bases, with 19 bases spanning the gap. The CDR3 coding sequence is TGCGCCAGCGCCTCAGACCCGGACACAACCTACGAGCAGTACTTC. Translation gives CASASDPDTTYEQYF.

This chain connects TRBV29-1 to TRBJ2-3; 10 nucleotides match TRBD2. Losses at the gene ends were 6 bases for V and 0 bases for J; bases not matched to a gene: 9. Per the germline V gene, CDR1 is SQVTM and CDR2 is ANQGSEA. The CDR3 consists of 16 residues. The CDR3 region has the DNA TGCAGCGTCCTCCGTAGACTAGCGGGTAGCACAGATACGCAGTATTTT. Encoded protein: CSVLRRLAGSTDTQYF.

The V call is TRBV7-6, the J call TRBJ2-5, with 7 bases matching TRBD2. Looked up from germline, CDR1 is SGHVS and CDR2 is FNYEAQ. The V and J ends lost 1 base and 4 bases, in that order; junction bases with no gene match: 15. CDR3 size: 18 residues. CDR3 coding DNA: TGTGCCAGCAGCTTAGGGCTTGTAGGCGGGAGTTCTGGAGAGACCCAGTACTTC. This gives the protein CASSLGLVGGSSGETQYF.

This chain uses TRBV19 with TRBJ1-5; the match to TRBD1 covers 7 bases. The V and J ends lost 3 bases and 3 bases, in that order; junction bases with no gene match: 5. The CDR3 is 15 residues long. Germline V gene sequence: CDR1 LNHDA, CDR2 SQIVND (reference sequence). In DNA, the CDR3 is TGTGCCAGTAGTATCCAGGGGGTTGTCAATCAGCCCCAGCATTTT. Its translation is CASSIQGVVNQPQHF.

This clone was recorded once. The DNA of the CDR3 is TGTGCCAGCTCACTCCGAGAACTAGCGGGCACAGATACGCAGTATTTT. Its translation: CASSLRELAGTDTQYF. The chain employs TRBV18 and TRBJ2-3; 8 bases are a match to TRBD2. V shed 4 bases, J shed 1 base, and the junction held 7 bases outside the gene matches. Looked up from germline, CDR1 is KGHSH and CDR2 is LQKENI. This CDR3 spans 16 amino acids.

The rearrangement joins TRBV7-2 to TRBJ2-5; D unclear. The better agreement between TRBJ2-7 and the DNA end casts doubt on the J call. CDR1 SGHTA and CDR2 FQGNSA come from the germline V gene. The length of the CDR3 is 14 residues. CDR3 DNA sequence: TGTGCCAGCAGCTTAGCCCCTAGCTCCTACGAGCAGTACTTC. It encodes CASSLAPSSYEQYF.